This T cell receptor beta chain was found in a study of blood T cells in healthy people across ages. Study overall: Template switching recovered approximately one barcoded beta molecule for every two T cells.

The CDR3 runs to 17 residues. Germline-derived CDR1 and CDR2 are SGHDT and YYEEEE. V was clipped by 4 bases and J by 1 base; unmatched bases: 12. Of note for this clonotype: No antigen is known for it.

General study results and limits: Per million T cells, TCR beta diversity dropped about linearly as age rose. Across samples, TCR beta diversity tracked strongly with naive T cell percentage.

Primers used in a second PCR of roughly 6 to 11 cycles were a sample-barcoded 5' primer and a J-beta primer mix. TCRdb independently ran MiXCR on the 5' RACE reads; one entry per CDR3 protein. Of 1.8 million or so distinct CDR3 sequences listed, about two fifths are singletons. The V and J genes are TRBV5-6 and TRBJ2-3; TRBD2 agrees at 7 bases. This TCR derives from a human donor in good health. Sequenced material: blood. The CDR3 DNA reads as TGTGCCAGCAGCCTCACCCGGGACTACTCAGGCACAGATACGCAGTATTTT. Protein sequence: CASSLTRDYSGTDTQYF.